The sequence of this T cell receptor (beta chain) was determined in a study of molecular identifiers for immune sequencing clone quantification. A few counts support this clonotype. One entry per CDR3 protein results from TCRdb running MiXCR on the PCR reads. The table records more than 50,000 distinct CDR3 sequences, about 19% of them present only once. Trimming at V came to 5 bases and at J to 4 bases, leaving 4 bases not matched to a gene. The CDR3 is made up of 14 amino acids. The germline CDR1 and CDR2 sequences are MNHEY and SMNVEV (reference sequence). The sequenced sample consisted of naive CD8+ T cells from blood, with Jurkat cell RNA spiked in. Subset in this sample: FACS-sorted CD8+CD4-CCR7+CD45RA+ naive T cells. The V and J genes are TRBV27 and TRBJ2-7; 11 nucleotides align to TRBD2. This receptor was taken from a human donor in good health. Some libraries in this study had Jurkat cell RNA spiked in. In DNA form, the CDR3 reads TGTGCCAGCAGTATGACTAGCGGGACGTACGAGCAGTACTTC. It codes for CASSMTSGTYEQYF.